Presented here are 27 T cell receptor beta chains from one specimen sequenced in a study of blood T cell repertoires in COVID-19. This table comes from immunoSEQ multiplex PCR, and its TCRdb copy is limited to in-frame clones, with some not included. The data contain about 150,000 clones, about 77% of them singletons. The sequencing input was peripheral blood. Every receptor here comes from a man aged 55 to 70 with acute or convalescent COVID-19.

The chain couples TRBV5-1 to TRBJ1-1; 8 bases map to TRBD1. CDR1 SGHRS and CDR2 YFSETQ come from the germline V gene. The CDR3 contains 14 residues. J gave up 4 bases and V 4 bases, and 6 bases lay outside the gene matches. In nucleotides, the CDR3 is TGCGCCAGCAGCGGAGGACAGGGTGGCACTGAAGCTTTCTTT. Protein: CASSGGQGGTEAFF.

The rearrangement uses TRBV7-9 and TRBJ1-5; possible D gene TRBD1, 6 bases. Trimming pared 2 bases from V and 0 bases from J, leaving 8 bases between. CDR3 length: 15 amino acids. Looked up from germline, CDR1 is SEHNR and CDR2 is FQNEAQ (reference sequence). The CDR3 DNA reads as TGTGCCAGCAGCTTATCACAGGGTAGCAATCAGCCCCAGCATTTT. Translation: CASSLSQGSNQPQHF.

The chain joins TRBV3-1 (or the pseudogene TRBV3-2) to TRBJ1-6, with D possibly being TRBD1 (5 bases). The CDR3 loop spans 15 amino acids. Trimming removed 2 bases from V and 8 bases from J, with 13 bases in between. The V gene's germline CDR1 is LGHDT and CDR2 YNNKEL (reference sequence). In DNA form, the CDR3 reads TGTGCCAGCAGCCAATGGGCAGGGCCTGATTCACCCCTCCACTTT. Amino acid sequence: CASSQWAGPDSPLHF.

This clone was counted a few times. The J gene is TRBJ2-1, the V gene TRBV9, with D perhaps matching TRBD1 (5 bases). The CDR3 sequence is 13 residues long. Trimming removed 1 base from V and 7 bases from J, with 9 bases in between. Germline CDR1 reads SGDLS; CDR2 reads YYNGEE. CDR3 DNA: TGTGCCAGCAGCGTATCAAAGGGGAATGAGCAGTTCTTC. It specifies CASSVSKGNEQFF.

There are a few counts of this clone. The chain has TRBV2 and TRBJ2-6, with 9 positions matching TRBD1. The CDR3 is made up of 18 amino acids. CDR1 and CDR2 (germline): SNHLY, FYNNEI. Trimming at V came to 6 bases and at J to 0 bases, leaving 9 bases not matched to a gene. CDR3 sequence (DNA): TGTGCCAGCAGCCGACAGACAGGGGGGGCCTCTGGGGCCAACGTCCTGACTTTC. Protein sequence: CASSRQTGGASGANVLTF.

CDR3 sequence (DNA): TGCAGCGTTGATCGGGACAAGGGTGGGGGCACAGATACGCAGTATTTT. Amino acids: CSVDRDKGGGTDTQYF. The chain employs TRBV29-1 and TRBJ2-3; D may be TRBD1 (6 bases). Trimming pared 3 bases from V and 1 base from J, leaving 17 bases between. The germline gives CDR1 SQVTM, CDR2 ANQGSEA. The CDR3 covers 16 residues.

This clone appeared once. The V and J genes are TRBV5-6 and TRBJ2-3, with 10 bases that match TRBD1. The CDR3 is 18 amino acids. In germline, CDR1 is SGHDT, CDR2 YYEEEE. V gave up 0 bases and J gave up 2 bases; unmatched junction bases: 9. The CDR3 spells CASSLERQGARDTDTQYF. The DNA for the CDR3 is TGTGCCAGCAGCTTGGAGCGACAGGGGGCAAGGGACACAGATACGCAGTATTTT.

This clone was counted between two and nine times. This sequence joins TRBV7-3 and TRBJ1-6, with D maybe TRBD1 (5 bases). The length of the CDR3 is 12 residues. Germline V gene sequence: CDR1 SGHTA, CDR2 FQGTGA. The V and J ends lost 5 bases and 11 bases respectively, with 10 bases between them. The CDR3 DNA is TGTGCCAGCAGCGCACCAGGGACACCCCTCCACTTT. As protein: CASSAPGTPLHF. The whole variable domain, filled in from reference TRBV7-3 and TRBJ1-6, reads GAGVSQTPSNKVTEKGKYVELRCDPISGHTALYWYRQSLGQGPEFLIYFQGTGAADDSGLPNDRFFAVRPEGSVSTLKIQRTERGDSAVYLCASSAPGTPLHFGNGTRLTVT.

The rearrangement uses TRBV6-5 and TRBJ2-3; 11 nucleotides agree with TRBD2. There are 14 residues in the CDR3. Germline CDR1 MNHEY, CDR2 SVGAGI. V trimming: 7 bases; J trimming: 7 bases; junction bases outside the gene matches: 7. CDR3 nucleotide sequence: TGTGCCAGCACCACTAGCGGGAGTGGAAATACGCAGTATTTT. Residues: CASTTSGSGNTQYF.

This clone was found a few times. The identical CDR3 is also encoded by other nucleotide sequences in the sample. The chain joins TRBV19 to TRBJ2-2; no firm D call. The germline V and J ends were trimmed by 3 bases and 1 base, with 9 bases remaining between them. This CDR3 is built from 15 residues. Germline-derived CDR1 and CDR2 are LNHDA and SQIVND (reference sequence). The CDR3, as DNA: TGTGCCAGTAGTATTGGCCAGGTGAACACCGGGGAGCTGTTTTTT. Its protein is CASSIGQVNTGELFF.

The gene calls are TRBV19 and TRBJ2-5, with TRBD2 identical over 10 bases. Germline-derived CDR1 and CDR2 are LNHDA and SQIVND (reference sequence). This CDR3 region has 15 residues. Trimming took 10 bases from V and 0 from J; bases not matched to a gene: 8. The CDR3 spells CATADLAGDQETQYF. The CDR3 DNA is TGTGCCACCGCAGATCTAGCGGGAGACCAAGAGACCCAGTACTTC.

This chain joins TRBV11-2 and TRBJ1-1, with D hard to call. Looked up from germline, CDR1 is SGHAT and CDR2 is FQNNGV. The CDR3 runs to 11 residues. Trimming pared 3 bases from V and 8 bases from J, leaving 7 bases between. CDR3 coding DNA: TGTGCCAGCAGCTTCTCACTGGAAGCTTTCTTT. Encoded protein: CASSFSLEAFF.

The chain links TRBV14 to TRBJ2-2; D gene uncertain. The CDR3 length is 13 residues. The germline V gene has CDR1 SGHDN and CDR2 FVKESK. V gave up 4 bases and J gave up 1 base, with 4 bases separating them. CDR3: CASSRQNTGELFF. The CDR3 nucleotides are TGTGCCAGCAGCCGACAGAACACCGGGGAGCTGTTTTTT.

This chain connects TRBV19 to TRBJ2-5; perhaps TRBD2 as D (6 bases). CDR3 length: 15 amino acids. With 6 bases removed from V and 5 bases from J, the gap between germline ends came to 19 bases. Germline loops: CDR1 LNHDA, CDR2 SQIVND (reference sequence). CDR3 DNA sequence: TGTGCCAGTAGGTTAAGGACTGAGGGGAGGGAGACCCAGTACTTC. It is translated as CASRLRTEGRETQYF.

This sequence joins TRBV5-1 and TRBJ1-2; D not resolved. From germline, CDR1 is SGHRS and CDR2 YFSETQ. The CDR3 consists of 14 residues. V shed 4 bases and J shed 4 bases, with 14 bases lying between them. The CDR3 DNA reads TGCGCCAGCAGCCTTGAGGGTAGGGTCTATGGCTACACCTTC. Translated, it gives CASSLEGRVYGYTF.

Many counts were recorded for this clone. This chain joins TRBV29-1 and TRBJ2-1, with D possibly matching TRBD1 (5 bases). The germline CDR1 and CDR2 sequences are SQVTM and ANQGSEA. Trimming stripped 0 bases from V and 15 bases from J, with 15 bases between. The CDR3 runs to 12 residues. CDR3 coding DNA: TGCAGCGTTGAAGATCTAGTAGCCCAGGGGTTCTTC. It translates to CSVEDLVAQGFF.

The chain has TRBV7-6 and TRBJ2-2; 10 bases map to TRBD2. Trimming at V came to 5 bases and at J to 4 bases, leaving 4 bases not matched to a gene. CDR1 and CDR2 from the germline V gene are SGHVS and FNYEAQ. This CDR3 has 15 amino acids. CDR3 loop: CASSPLAGGTGELFF. The CDR3 bases are TGTGCCAGCAGCCCCTTAGCGGGAGGCACCGGGGAGCTGTTTTTT.

V usage is TRBV30 and J usage is TRBJ2-5; D perhaps matches TRBD2 (5 bases). V was trimmed by 2 bases and J by 4 bases, leaving 11 bases between them. CDR1 and CDR2 from the germline V gene are GTSNPN and SVGIG (reference sequence). CDR3 size: 13 residues. DNA of the CDR3: TGTGCCTGGAGTCGGGGATGGACAGAGACCCAGTACTTC. Its translation: CAWSRGWTETQYF.

The chain employs TRBV9 and TRBJ1-2; 7 bases map to TRBD1. V trimming: 4 bases; J trimming: 4 bases; junction bases outside the gene matches: 10. This CDR3 contains 15 residues. Germline CDR1 reads SGDLS; CDR2 reads YYNGEE. The CDR3 is CASSPGQGGIYGYTF. In DNA form, the CDR3 reads TGTGCCAGCAGCCCAGGCCAGGGGGGAATCTATGGCTACACCTTC.

The table lists this clone with a count of one. CDR3 coding DNA: TGTGCCAGCAGTGAGTGGCGGGAGGGTCCCTACGAGCAGTACTTC. Its translation is CASSEWREGPYEQYF. The rearrangement joins TRBV2 to TRBJ2-7; 9 nucleotides match TRBD2. The CDR3 has 15 residues. CDR1 is SNHLY and CDR2 is FYNNEI in the germline V gene. The V segment lost 3 bases and the J segment 2 bases; nucleotides outside the gene matches: 5.

DNA of the CDR3: TGTGCCAGCAGTTCCGCCTCGGGAGCGGGAGATTCCTACAATGAGCAGTTCTTC. This encodes CASSSASGAGDSYNEQFF. The V gene is TRBV28, the J gene TRBJ2-1; the match to TRBD2 covers 8 bases. From germline, CDR1 is MDHEN and CDR2 SYDVKM. CDR3 size: 18 residues. V shed 4 bases and J 1 base; nucleotides not matched to a gene: 12.

V is TRBV27 and J is TRBJ2-3; D perhaps matches TRBD1 (5 bases). V lost 11 bases, J lost 0 bases, and 12 bases lay in between. The CDR3 consists of 13 residues. Germline CDR1 and CDR2: MNHEY and SMNVEV (reference sequence). The CDR3 protein is CAARGSSTDTQYF. CDR3 sequence (DNA): TGTGCCGCAAGGGGCAGTAGCACAGATACGCAGTATTTT.

The rearrangement links TRBV9 to TRBJ2-1; 10 nucleotides match TRBD2. With V trimmed by 3 bases and J by 8 bases, 5 bases remained unmatched. CDR1 SGDLS and CDR2 YYNGEE come from the germline V gene. The length of the CDR3 is 14 residues. CDR3 in DNA: TGTGCCAGCAGCGCGACTAGCGGGCTCTATGAGCAGTTCTTC. Protein sequence: CASSATSGLYEQFF. The full variable domain, with the rest looked up from reference TRBV9 and TRBJ2-1, is DSGVTQTPKHLITATGQRVTLRCSPRSGDLSVYWYQQSLDQGLQFLIQYYNGEERAKGNILERFSAQQFPDLHSELNLSSLELGDSALYFCASSATSGLYEQFFGPGTRLTVL.

The CDR3 sequence is CASLPGLAGSKDIQYF. The CDR3 nucleotides are TGTGCCAGCCTTCCGGGACTAGCGGGATCAAAGGACATTCAGTACTTC. V is TRBV2 and J is TRBJ2-4, with 13 bases that match TRBD2. Germline trimming cut 8 bases from V and 8 bases from J; bases unmatched to any gene: 12. The CDR3 covers 16 residues. The germline V gene has CDR1 SNHLY and CDR2 FYNNEI.

The count of this clone is one. The chain employs TRBV7-9 and TRBJ1-5; TRBD1 is a possible D gene (5 bases). Between the trimmed V and J ends, which lost 4 bases and 7 bases, there was a span of 11 bases. The CDR3 is 13 residues long. Germline CDR1 and CDR2: SEHNR and FQNEAQ (reference sequence). CDR3 nucleotides: TGTGCCAGCAGCTCAGGGATATGGCAGCCCCAGCATTTT. Protein: CASSSGIWQPQHF.

This clone appeared once. The V gene is TRBV5-4, the J gene TRBJ2-1; no reliable D call. The germline gives CDR1 SGHNT, CDR2 YYREEE (reference sequence). V was clipped by 1 base and J by 0 bases, with 8 bases between them. This CDR3 is 15 amino acids long. CDR3 residues: CASSLIASSYNEQFF. CDR3 bases: TGTGCCAGCAGCTTGATCGCGAGCTCCTACAATGAGCAGTTCTTC.

The J gene is TRBJ2-2, the V gene TRBV7-2, with D perhaps TRBD2 (6 bases). Germline-derived CDR1 and CDR2 are SGHTA and FQGNSA. CDR3 length: 16 residues. V dropped 2 bases and J dropped 4 bases, with 14 bases sitting between them. The CDR3 nucleotides are TGTGCCAGCAGCTTACCCGAGGGACTCCTCACCGGGGAGCTGTTTTTT. Its translation is CASSLPEGLLTGELFF.